One sample yielded the 13 T cell receptor beta chains listed below, sequenced in a study of chronic HIV infection and antiretroviral therapy. TCRdb reprocessed the 5' RACE reads via MiXCR and lists one record per CDR3 protein. The sample yields 45,000 to 55,000 distinct CDR3 sequences, about 19% seen once. Material for sequencing was peripheral blood. Source of these receptors: an adult who had HIV and had not received antiretroviral therapy, or was an uninfected healthy control (not recorded which).

V gene TRBV28 combines with J gene TRBJ2-2, with D perhaps matching TRBD1 (5 bases). V shed 6 bases and J shed 2 bases, with 13 bases lying between them. Germline V gives CDR1 MDHEN, CDR2 SYDVKM. This CDR3 contains 15 residues. The CDR3 reads CASRVTGLNTGELFF. The CDR3 DNA is TGTGCCAGCAGAGTCACAGGTTTAAACACCGGGGAGCTGTTTTTT.

The chain is built from TRBV9 and TRBJ1-5; a possible D gene is TRBD1 (5 bases). The V end was cut by 4 bases, the J end by 0 bases, with 11 bases between. This CDR3 is 15 amino acids long. Germline V gives CDR1 SGDLS, CDR2 YYNGEE. The CDR3 loop reads CASSPRGDSNQPQHF. The CDR3 DNA follows: TGTGCCAGCAGCCCCCGGGGGGATAGCAATCAGCCCCAGCATTTT.

J is TRBJ2-3 and V is TRBV12-3 or TRBV12-4; D gene uncertain. Trimming removed 5 bases from V and 0 bases from J, with 9 bases in between. This CDR3 spans 14 amino acids. This CDR3 reads CASSPLRSTDTQYF. DNA of the CDR3: TGTGCCAGCAGTCCCCTCCGGAGCACAGATACGCAGTATTTT.

This chain connects TRBV24-1 to TRBJ1-1; unclear D gene. The CDR3 totals 11 residues. Deletions cut 3 bases from V and 7 bases from J, with 5 bases between. Looked up from germline, CDR1 is KGHDR and CDR2 is SFDVKD. CDR3 nucleotide sequence: TGTGCCACCAGTGATACATATGAAGCTTTCTTT. It specifies CATSDTYEAFF.

This chain joins TRBV7-9 and TRBJ2-1; 11 positions agree with TRBD2. The CDR3 runs 16 residues. Germline V CDR1 and CDR2: SEHNR, FQNEAQ (reference sequence). V gave up 5 bases and J gave up 4 bases; unmatched junction bases: 7. CDR3 amino acids: CASSPTGTSGYNEQFF. CDR3 coding DNA: TGTGCCAGCAGCCCCACCGGGACTAGCGGTTACAATGAGCAGTTCTTC.

The chain uses TRBV6-1 and TRBJ1-3; D gene ambiguous. Germline loops: CDR1 MNHNS, CDR2 SASEGT. The V end lost 3 bases, the J end lost 0 bases, and 9 bases lay between the germline ends. There are 15 residues in the CDR3. CDR3 in amino acids: CASSEGRISGNTIYF. CDR3 nucleotide sequence: TGTGCCAGCAGTGAGGGAAGGATCTCTGGAAACACCATATATTTT.

V gene TRBV28 combines with J gene TRBJ2-7; D possibly corresponds to TRBD2 (6 bases). Germline V CDR1 and CDR2: MDHEN, SYDVKM. With 5 bases removed from V and 1 base from J, the gap between germline ends came to 6 bases. The CDR3 is 12 amino acids. The CDR3 bases are TGTGCCAGCAGTCGGGGGTCCTACGAGCAGTACTTC. Residues: CASSRGSYEQYF.

V usage is TRBV28 and J usage is TRBJ2-1; D is uncertain. V lost 5 bases and J lost 0, with 8 bases in between. The CDR3 length is 14 residues. Germline values: CDR1 MDHEN, CDR2 SYDVKM. CDR3 protein: CASSPPSSYNEQFF. The CDR3 nucleotides read TGTGCCAGCAGTCCTCCTTCCTCCTACAATGAGCAGTTCTTC.

This clonotype was found a few times. This sequence joins TRBV6-5 and TRBJ2-5, with 12 positions matching TRBD1. There are 15 residues in the CDR3. Germline loops: CDR1 MNHEY, CDR2 SVGAGI. After removal of 2 bases from V and 5 bases from J, the junction contained 3 bases not matched to a gene. The CDR3 sequence is CASSYGTGGQETQYF. The CDR3 DNA is TGTGCCAGCAGTTACGGGACAGGGGGCCAGGAGACCCAGTACTTC.

This clonotype turned up a few times. This chain connects TRBV2 to TRBJ2-5; the match to TRBD2 covers 10 bases. With V trimmed by 6 bases and J by 2 bases, 6 bases remained unmatched. The CDR3 runs 15 residues. CDR1 and CDR2 (germline): SNHLY, FYNNEI. The CDR3 nucleotides are TGTGCCAGCAGAGGCGGACTAGCGGATCAAGAGACCCAGTACTTC. As protein: CASRGGLADQETQYF.

V usage is TRBV5-4 and J usage is TRBJ2-2; TRBD1 aligns across 8 bases. Germline V CDR1 and CDR2: SGHNT, YYREEE (reference sequence). The V gene end was trimmed by 4 bases and the J gene end by 5 bases; junction bases not matched to a gene: 4. The CDR3 has 14 residues. The CDR3 protein is CASSRTGRTGELFF. The CDR3 DNA reads as TGTGCCAGCAGCCGGACAGGGAGGACCGGGGAGCTGTTTTTT.

V usage is TRBV5-6 and J usage is TRBJ2-7, with 9 bases lining up with TRBD1. With V trimmed by 0 bases and J by 2 bases, 0 bases remained unmatched. This CDR3 comprises 14 residues. In germline, CDR1 is SGHDT, CDR2 YYEEEE. The CDR3 sequence: CASSLDRGPYEQYF. CDR3 coding DNA: TGTGCCAGCAGCTTGGACAGGGGGCCCTACGAGCAGTACTTC.

The chain has TRBV5-4 and TRBJ1-4; 7 bases line up with TRBD1. The CDR3 has 16 residues. Germline values: CDR1 SGHNT, CDR2 YYREEE (reference sequence). J was trimmed by 3 bases and V by 3 bases; bases with no gene match: 8. Here the CDR3 DNA reads TGTGCCAGCAGCTCGAAGGGGGCGAGTCCTAATGAAAAACTGTTTTTT. Amino acid sequence: CASSSKGASPNEKLFF.